This TCR beta chain was captured by sequencing in a study of metastatic and nonmetastatic thyroid tumors. Turning to the study itself: Peripheral blood and tumor or nodule samples from malignant and benign thyroid patients were compared. Study conclusions and caveats: Malignant thyroid tumors reportedly exceeded benign nodules significantly in TCR beta diversity, with the difference appearing in blood and tumor.

This clone was detected ten times or more. Its cognate antigen is unknown. V lost 8 bases and J 4 bases, leaving 9 bases between the germline ends. This CDR3 is 12 amino acids long. The germline gives CDR1 SEHNR, CDR2 FQNEAQ (reference sequence). Treatment of any kind had been given to no patient before thyroid surgery. Original methodology: In papillary thyroid cancer, a distant-metastasis classifier was built using CDR3 differences across clinicopathological groups. Via MiXCR, TCRdb re-called the PCR reads. The authors' filters were not applied to this entry. The sample has 30,000 or so clones, around 7% seen once.

The V gene is TRBV7-9, the J gene TRBJ2-1; D remains ambiguous. The specimen was blood. The source is a female donor with papillary thyroid cancer or a benign thyroid nodule (not recorded which). Some clones in this sample may be carry-over from other donors' samples. The CDR3 nucleotides read TGTGCCAGCGAAGACCGATACAATGAGCAGTTCTTC. Protein sequence: CASEDRYNEQFF.